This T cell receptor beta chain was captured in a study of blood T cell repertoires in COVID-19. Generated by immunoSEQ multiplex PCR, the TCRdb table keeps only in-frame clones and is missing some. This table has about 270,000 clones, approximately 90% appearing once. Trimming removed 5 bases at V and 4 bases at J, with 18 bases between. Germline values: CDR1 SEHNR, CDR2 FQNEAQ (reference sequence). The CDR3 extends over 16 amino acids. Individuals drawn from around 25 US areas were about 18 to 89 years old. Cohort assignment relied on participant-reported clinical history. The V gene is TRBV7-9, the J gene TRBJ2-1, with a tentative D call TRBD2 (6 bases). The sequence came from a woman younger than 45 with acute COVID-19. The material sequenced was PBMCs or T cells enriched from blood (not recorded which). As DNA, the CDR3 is TGTGCCAGCAGCACGACCACGGGAGACGATTACAATGAGCAGTTCTTC. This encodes CASSTTTGDDYNEQFF.